Sequencing of this T cell receptor (beta chain) was carried out in a study of blood T cell repertoires in COVID-19. Whole-study context: Specimens from acute and convalescent COVID-19 originated in the United States, Italy and Spain. Nucleic acid was either cDNA or gDNA, and it came from T cells, B-cell-depleted T cells, or PBMCs.

This CDR3 is 17 amino acids long. Trimming shortened V by 5 bases and J by 10 bases, and 28 bases separated the two germline ends. Germline assignment: CDR1 SGHKS and CDR2 YYEKEE (reference sequence). Original processing notes: Nucleated cell number was recorded as an estimate derived from reference gene primer amplification. Only in-frame clones appear in the TCRdb table, and some are missing; sequencing was by immunoSEQ multiplex PCR. From that table come the V and J calls and clone size; the DNA was used to work out D and trimming. The sample consists of some 120,000 clones, around 74% of them appearing once.

The receptor was isolated from a man in his 60s with acute or convalescent COVID-19. The chain employs TRBV5-5 and TRBJ2-1; perhaps TRBD2 as D (7 bases). The sequenced sample was peripheral blood. CDR3: CASRGEGGPVWSSEQFF. Here the CDR3 DNA reads TGTGCCAGCAGAGGGGAGGGGGGGCCGGTTTGGTCCAGCGAGCAGTTCTTC.